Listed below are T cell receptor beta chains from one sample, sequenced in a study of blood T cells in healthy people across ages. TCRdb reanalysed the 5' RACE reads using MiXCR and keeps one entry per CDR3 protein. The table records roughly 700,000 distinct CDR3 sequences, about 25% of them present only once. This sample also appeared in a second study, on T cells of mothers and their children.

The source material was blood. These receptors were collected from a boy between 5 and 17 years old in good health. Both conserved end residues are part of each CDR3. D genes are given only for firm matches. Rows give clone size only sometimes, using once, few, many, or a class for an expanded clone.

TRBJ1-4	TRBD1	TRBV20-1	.	CSVPDRANEKLFF	TGCAGTGTCCCGGACAGGGCAAATGAAAAACTGTTTTTT
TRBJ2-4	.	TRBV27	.	CASSRGSAKNIQYF	TGTGCCAGCAGTCGGGGGTCGGCCAAAAACATTCAGTACTTC
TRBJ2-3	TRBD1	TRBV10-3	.	CAISGGLGQGHPQPDTQYF	TGTGCCATCAGTGGGGGGCTGGGACAGGGTCACCCACAGCCAGATACGCAGTATTTT
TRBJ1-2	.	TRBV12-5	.	CASGLSASNYGYTF	TGTGCTAGTGGATTGTCGGCGAGTAACTATGGCTACACCTTC
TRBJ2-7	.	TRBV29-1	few	CSASPAGYEQYF	TGCAGCGCCTCCCCCGCGGGGTACGAGCAGTACTTC
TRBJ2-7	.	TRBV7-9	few	CASSLYTRDNEQYF	TGTGCCAGCAGCTTATATACCAGGGACAACGAGCAGTACTTC
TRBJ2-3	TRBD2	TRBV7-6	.	CASKALAENHPGDTQYF	TGTGCCAGCAAGGCGCTAGCGGAAAACCACCCGGGAGATACGCAGTATTTT
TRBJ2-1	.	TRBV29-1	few	CSVSGTASSYNEQFF	TGCAGCGTTTCCGGGACGGCAAGCTCCTACAATGAGCAGTTCTTC
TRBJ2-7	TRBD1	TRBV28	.	CASSPLPGQGYEQYF	TGTGCCAGCAGTCCTCTACCGGGACAGGGGTACGAGCAGTACTTC
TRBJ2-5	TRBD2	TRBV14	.	CASSQVRSTAGVTQYF	TGTGCCAGCAGCCAAGTACGCTCGACCGCGGGAGTGACCCAGTACTTC
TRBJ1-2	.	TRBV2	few	CASSRTAETNYGYTF	TGTGCCAGTTCGAGGACAGCGGAAACTAACTATGGCTACACCTTC
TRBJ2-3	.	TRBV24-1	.	CATSRGSTQSADTQYF	TGTGCCACCAGTCGTGGTTCCACACAGAGCGCAGATACGCAGTATTTT
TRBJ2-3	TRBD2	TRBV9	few	CASSVGTRVTDTQYF	TGTGCCAGCAGCGTAGGGACTAGGGTGACAGATACGCAGTATTTT
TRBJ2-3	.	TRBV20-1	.	CSAREVGGYTDTQYF	TGCAGTGCTAGAGAAGTCGGGGGATACACAGATACGCAGTATTTT
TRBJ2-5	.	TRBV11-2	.	CASSLGYYPQETQYF	TGTGCCAGCAGCTTGGGTTACTATCCTCAAGAGACCCAGTACTTC
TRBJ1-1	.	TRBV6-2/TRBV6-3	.	CASTKSRGTEAFF	TGTGCCAGCACGAAAAGCCGGGGGACTGAAGCTTTCTTT
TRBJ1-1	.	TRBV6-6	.	CASSFGEEAFF	TGTGCCAGCAGTTTCGGGGAAGAAGCTTTCTTT
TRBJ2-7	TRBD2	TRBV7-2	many	CASSLAAGGSYEQYF	TGTGCCAGCAGCTTGGCGGCGGGAGGTTCCTACGAGCAGTACTTC
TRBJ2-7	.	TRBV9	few	CASSEAAYSYEQYF	TGTGCCAGCAGCGAGGCGGCTTACAGCTACGAGCAGTACTTC
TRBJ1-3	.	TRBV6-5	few	CASSSQAPGAGNTIYF	TGTGCCAGCAGCTCTCAGGCTCCGGGGGCTGGAAACACCATATATTTT
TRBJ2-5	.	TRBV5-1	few	CASSLLLQETLYF	TGCGCCAGCAGCTTGCTCCTTCAAGAGACCCTGTACTTC
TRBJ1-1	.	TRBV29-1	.	CSVAVRQLTEAFF	TGCAGCGTTGCAGTCAGACAATTAACTGAAGCTTTCTTT
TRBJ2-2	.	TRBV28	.	CASSLLVRDTGELFF	TGTGCCAGCAGTTTATTAGTCAGGGACACCGGGGAGCTGTTTTTT
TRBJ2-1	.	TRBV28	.	CASSLLREQYNEQFF	TGTGCCAGCAGTTTATTGCGGGAACAATACAATGAGCAGTTCTTC
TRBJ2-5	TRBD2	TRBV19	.	CASSITSGETQYF	TGTGCCAGTAGTATAACTAGCGGAGAGACCCAGTACTTC
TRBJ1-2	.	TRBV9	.	CASSSAGDYGYTF	TGTGCCAGCAGCTCCGCAGGGGACTATGGCTACACCTTC
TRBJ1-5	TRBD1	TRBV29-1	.	CSVEGHSTGDSNQPQHF	TGCAGCGTTGAAGGTCACTCGACAGGGGATAGCAATCAGCCCCAGCATTTT
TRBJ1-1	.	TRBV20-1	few	CSARPNAAGGTEAFF	TGCAGTGCTAGACCCAACGCGGCAGGCGGCACTGAAGCTTTCTTT
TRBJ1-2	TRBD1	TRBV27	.	CASKDREQGYTF	TGTGCCAGCAAAGACAGGGAGCAAGGCTACACCTTC
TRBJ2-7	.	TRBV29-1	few	CSVEDPGRKTYEQYF	TGCAGCGTTGAAGACCCGGGACGGAAAACCTACGAGCAGTACTTC
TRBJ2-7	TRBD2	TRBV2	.	CASMTVTSGQTEEQYF	TGTGCCAGCATGACCGTGACTAGCGGGCAGACCGAGGAGCAGTACTTC
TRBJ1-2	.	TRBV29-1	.	CSVEDLSQGPGYTF	TGCAGCGTTGAAGATCTATCACAGGGACCTGGCTACACCTTC
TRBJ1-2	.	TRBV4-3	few	CASSQERWGYYGYTF	TGCGCCAGCAGCCAAGAACGATGGGGTTACTATGGCTACACCTTC
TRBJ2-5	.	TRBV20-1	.	CSARDSGVQTQYF	TGCAGTGCTAGAGATTCAGGGGTGCAGACCCAGTACTTC
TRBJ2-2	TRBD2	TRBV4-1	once	CASSPETSSGELFF	TGCGCCAGCAGCCCGGAGACTAGCTCCGGGGAGCTGTTTTTT
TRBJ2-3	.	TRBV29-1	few	CSVLGVGDTSTDTQYF	TGCAGCGTCCTTGGGGTAGGGGACACTAGCACAGATACGCAGTATTTT
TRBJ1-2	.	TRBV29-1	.	CSVPISGAGYTF	TGCAGCGTTCCTATTAGTGGCGCCGGCTACACCTTC
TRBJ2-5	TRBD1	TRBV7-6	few	CASSPLRGTGQETQYF	TGTGCCAGCAGCCCTCTGAGGGGGACAGGCCAAGAGACCCAGTACTTC
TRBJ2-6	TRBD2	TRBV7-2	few	CASSLGAGGFGANVLTF	TGTGCCAGCAGCTTAGGAGCGGGAGGGTTCGGGGCCAACGTCCTGACTTTC
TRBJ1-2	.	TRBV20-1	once	CSARDSDSSFVYGYTF	TGCAGTGCTAGAGATTCGGACAGCTCTTTCGTCTATGGCTACACCTTC
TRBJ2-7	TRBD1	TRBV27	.	CASGDRDQPYEQYF	TGTGCCAGCGGGGACAGGGACCAACCCTACGAGCAGTACTTC
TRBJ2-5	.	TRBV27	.	CASSFLPNNQETQYF	TGTGCCAGCAGTTTTCTTCCGAACAACCAAGAGACCCAGTACTTC
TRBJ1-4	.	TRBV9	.	CASSVVPGLNEKLFF	TGTGCCAGCAGCGTCGTCCCGGGCCTTAATGAAAAACTGTTTTTT
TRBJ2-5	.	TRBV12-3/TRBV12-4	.	CASSFELEETQYF	TGTGCCAGCAGTTTTGAGTTGGAAGAGACCCAGTACTTC
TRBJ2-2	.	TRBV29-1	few	CSARFAATGELFF	TGCAGCGCCAGATTTGCAGCCACCGGGGAGCTGTTTTTT
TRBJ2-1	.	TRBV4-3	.	CASSQDYNNEQFF	TGCGCCAGCAGCCAGGACTACAACAATGAGCAGTTCTTC
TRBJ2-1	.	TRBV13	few	CASSSGSAYNEQFF	TGTGCCAGCAGCTCCGGGTCTGCCTACAATGAGCAGTTCTTC
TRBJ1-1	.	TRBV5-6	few	CVSSRDGEAFF	TGTGTCAGCAGCCGCGACGGTGAAGCTTTCTTT
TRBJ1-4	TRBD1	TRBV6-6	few	CASSLSNPGQGRGSTNEKLFF	TGTGCCAGCAGCCTCTCAAATCCGGGACAGGGAAGGGGCTCGACTAATGAAAAACTGTTTTTT
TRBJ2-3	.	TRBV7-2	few	CASSHDPLRGTSTDTQYF	TGTGCCAGCAGCCACGACCCCCTGCGGGGCACTAGCACAGATACGCAGTATTTT
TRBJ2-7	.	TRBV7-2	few	CASNLRGGAIPHEQYF	TGTGCCAGCAACCTCAGGGGCGGGGCCATCCCCCACGAGCAGTACTTC
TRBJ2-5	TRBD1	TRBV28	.	CASNTDREDGETQYF	TGTGCCAGCAACACGGACAGGGAGGATGGAGAGACCCAGTACTTC
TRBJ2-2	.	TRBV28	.	CASSLSPGEGTGELFF	TGTGCCAGCAGTTTATCTCCGGGAGAAGGCACCGGGGAGCTGTTTTTT
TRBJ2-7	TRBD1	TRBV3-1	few	CVSSLITRDRKTEQYF	TGTGTCAGCAGCCTCATAACCCGGGACAGAAAAACCGAGCAGTACTTC
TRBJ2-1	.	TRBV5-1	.	CASSTELGEQFF	TGCGCCAGCAGCACGGAACTGGGGGAGCAGTTCTTC
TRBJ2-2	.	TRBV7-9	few	CASSFTSLNTGELFF	TGTGCCAGCAGCTTTACCAGTCTGAACACCGGGGAGCTGTTTTTT
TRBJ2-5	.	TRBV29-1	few	CSVGGEEETQYF	TGCAGCGTTGGGGGGGAGGAAGAGACCCAGTACTTC